This is a list of T cell receptor beta chains from one sample in a study of CD4 T cells in relation to SARS-CoV-2 and coronaviruses. TCRdb keeps only in-frame clones here, not all; method: immunoSEQ multiplex PCR. The sample holds tens of thousands of clones; under 80% are singletons and the top ten take around 3.7%. These receptors have no known antigen. The sequenced material came from memory CD4+ T cells from PBMCs, cultured in vitro. Every receptor here comes from an adult with COVID-19. The CDR3 runs from the conserved cysteine through the conserved F or W. D genes are given only for firm matches. Clone size is stated in some rows and not others, as once, few, many or a class when expanded.

J | D | size | V | CDR3 | DNA
TRBJ1-5 | TRBD1 | few | TRBV5-6 | CASSFGLGTGGQQPQHF | TGTGCCAGCAGCTTCGGACTCGGGACAGGGGGACAGCAACCCCAGCATTTT
TRBJ2-3 | TRBD2 | . | TRBV2 | CASRASLAGGPDTQYF | TGTGCCAGCAGGGCGTCCCTAGCGGGAGGCCCAGATACGCAGTATTTT
TRBJ2-3 | . | . | TRBV6-2/TRBV6-3 | CASSDEGALSQYF | TGTGCCAGCAGCGACGAGGGCGCTCTATCGCAGTATTTT
TRBJ2-2 | TRBD1 | . | TRBV19 | CASSAPGTGGIVAGELFF | TGTGCCAGTAGTGCCCCCGGGACAGGGGGCATTGTAGCCGGGGAGCTGTTTTTT
TRBJ2-1 | TRBD2 | . | TRBV15 | CATSRTKTSEPYNEQFF | TGTGCCACCAGCAGAACAAAAACTAGCGAGCCCTACAATGAGCAGTTCTTC
TRBJ2-7 | . | few | TRBV28 | CASSFYLLTQGGHEQYF | TGTGCCAGCAGTTTCTATCTCCTGACGCAGGGTGGCCACGAGCAGTACTTC
TRBJ2-7 | TRBD2 | . | TRBV28 | CASSSGTSGRFHEQYF | TGTGCCAGCAGTTCAGGGACTAGCGGGAGGTTTCACGAGCAGTACTTC
TRBJ1-5 | TRBD1 | . | TRBV28 | CASRSGTGGNQPQHF | TGTGCCAGCAGGTCCGGGACAGGGGGCAATCAGCCCCAGCATTTT
TRBJ2-5 | . | . | TRBV5-1 | CASSLSREVGETQYF | TGCGCCAGCAGCTTGTCGCGAGAGGTCGGAGAGACCCAGTACTTC
TRBJ2-2 | . | few | TRBV6-5 | CASSPMGTNTGELFF | TGTGCCAGCTCCCCTATGGGGACGAACACCGGGGAGCTGTTTTTT
TRBJ2-3 | . | . | TRBV7-9 | CASSLESVADTQYF | TGTGCCAGCAGCTTAGAGTCGGTGGCAGATACGCAGTATTTT
TRBJ2-7 | TRBD2 | . | TRBV19 | CASSTGLVAYEQYF | TGTGCCAGTAGTACCGGACTAGTCGCCTACGAGCAGTACTTC
TRBJ1-3 | TRBD1 | . | TRBV18 | CASSPRLQGDGNTIYF | TGTGCCAGCTCACCGCGGTTACAGGGGGACGGAAACACCATATATTTT
TRBJ1-6 | . | . | TRBV5-1 | CASSLATGKSSYNSPLHF | TGCGCCAGCAGCTTGGCGACAGGCAAGAGCTCCTATAATTCACCCCTCCACTTT
TRBJ2-1 | TRBD2 | . | TRBV4-3 | CASSQRRSGRDEQFF | TGCGCCAGCAGCCAACGGCGCAGCGGGAGGGATGAGCAGTTCTTC
TRBJ2-1 | TRBD2 | . | TRBV6-6 | CASSSYLAGGFNEQFF | TGTGCCAGCAGTTCCTACCTAGCGGGAGGGTTCAATGAGCAGTTCTTC
TRBJ1-2 | . | . | TRBV28 | CASTGPRANYGYTF | TGTGCCAGCACTGGGCCTCGGGCTAACTATGGCTACACCTTC
TRBJ1-1 | . | . | TRBV3-1/TRBV3-2 | CASSPNRVTGSGTEAFF | TGTGCCAGCAGCCCAAATAGAGTAACAGGGTCTGGCACTGAAGCTTTCTTT
TRBJ2-2 | TRBD2 | . | TRBV7-6 | CASSLGPAGDTGELFF | TGTGCCAGCAGCTTAGGTCCAGCGGGGGATACCGGGGAGCTGTTTTTT
TRBJ2-3 | . | . | TRBV4-2 | CASSSPSTDTQYF | TGTGCCAGCAGCTCCCCCAGCACAGATACGCAGTATTTT
TRBJ1-1 | . | . | TRBV19 | CASSARLEAFF | TGTGCCAGTAGTGCCCGGTTGGAAGCTTTCTTT
TRBJ2-7 | TRBD2 | . | TRBV6-5 | CAIPLGTNTYEQYF | TGTGCCATCCCCCTTGGGACTAACACCTACGAGCAGTACTTC
TRBJ2-1 | . | . | TRBV4-1 | CASSQDESPYNEQFF | TGCGCCAGCAGCCAAGACGAGTCCCCTTACAATGAGCAGTTCTTC
TRBJ1-1 | . | once | TRBV5-1 | CASSLTVSGAEAFF | TGCGCCAGCAGCCTGACCGTAAGCGGAGCTGAAGCTTTCTTT
TRBJ2-2 | . | . | TRBV27 | CASSYLTGELFF | TGTGCCAGCAGTTATCTCACCGGGGAGCTGTTTTTT
TRBJ1-5 | . | few | TRBV2 | CACNRDANQPQHF | TGTGCCTGCAACCGGGACGCCAATCAGCCCCAGCATTTT
TRBJ2-5 | TRBD1 | . | TRBV27 | CASSFLGQGGEAQYF | TGTGCCAGCAGTTTTTTGGGACAGGGGGGAGAGGCCCAGTACTTC
TRBJ2-7 | TRBD1 | few | TRBV9 | CASSVGTGSSYEQYF | TGTGCCAGCAGCGTCGGGACAGGGAGCTCCTACGAGCAGTACTTC
TRBJ1-4 | TRBD1 | . | TRBV3-1/TRBV3-2 | CASSPDDRDKLFF | TGTGCCAGCAGCCCAGACGACAGGGATAAACTGTTTTTT
TRBJ2-3 | . | . | TRBV5-4 | CASTKGSVNRPDTQYF | TGTGCCAGCACCAAGGGATCCGTCAATCGGCCAGATACGCAGTATTTT
TRBJ2-7 | . | . | TRBV6-5 | CASSDLYEQYF | TGTGCCAGCAGCGACCTCTACGAGCAGTACTTC
TRBJ2-5 | TRBD1 | . | TRBV10-3 | CAISGDSGETQYF | TGTGCCATCAGTGGGGACAGTGGGGAGACCCAGTACTTC
TRBJ2-7 | . | few | TRBV2 | CASSDLASNYEQYF | TGTGCCAGCAGTGACCTAGCTTCAAACTACGAGCAGTACTTC
TRBJ1-2 | . | . | TRBV5-6 | CASSPIRENGYTF | TGTGCCAGCAGTCCAATTCGGGAAAATGGCTACACCTTC
TRBJ2-5 | . | . | TRBV7-3 | CASSPSGGQTQYF | TGTGCCAGCAGCCCCTCCGGGGGCCAAACCCAGTACTTC
TRBJ2-3 | . | . | TRBV5-8 | CASSLFVRTDTQYF | TGTGCCAGCAGCTTGTTTGTTCGTACAGATACGCAGTATTTT
TRBJ2-3 | . | . | TRBV3-1/TRBV3-2 | CASSQRGTDTQYF | TGTGCCAGCAGCCAAAGGGGCACAGATACGCAGTATTTT
TRBJ2-6 | . | . | TRBV15 | CATSGADSYGAGANVLTF | TGTGCCACCAGCGGCGCGGACAGTTATGGAGCTGGGGCCAACGTCCTGACTTTC
TRBJ2-5 | TRBD2 | . | TRBV30 | CASNSGSGETQYF | TGTGCCTCAAATAGCGGGAGCGGAGAGACCCAGTACTTC
TRBJ1-5 | . | . | TRBV6-5 | CASSRGVSGNQPQHF | TGTGCCAGCAGCCGGGGGGTATCGGGCAATCAGCCCCAGCATTTT
TRBJ2-3 | . | . | TRBV4-1 | CASSQDGPRRDTDTQYF | TGCGCCAGCAGCCAAGATGGGCCACGAAGGGACACAGATACGCAGTATTTT
TRBJ2-3 | . | . | TRBV5-8 | CASSSLDRSTDTQYF | TGTGCCAGCAGCTCGTTAGACCGAAGCACAGATACGCAGTATTTT
TRBJ1-1 | . | . | TRBV5-1 | CASSLVGQPGAFF | TGCGCCAGCAGCTTGGTCGGACAGCCTGGGGCTTTCTTT
TRBJ1-1 | . | . | TRBV6-5 | CASSYPGLITEAFF | TGTGCCAGCAGTTACCCAGGGTTGATCACTGAAGCTTTCTTT
TRBJ2-1 | . | . | TRBV11-3 | CASSPRGRLNYNEQFF | TGTGCCAGCAGCCCACGAGGGCGGCTGAATTACAATGAGCAGTTCTTC
TRBJ2-7 | TRBD1 | once | TRBV28 | CASRIRGYSYEQYF | TGTGCCAGCAGGATCAGGGGGTACTCCTACGAGCAGTACTTC
TRBJ1-2 | . | . | TRBV27 | CASSFQGAYGYTF | TGTGCCAGCAGTTTTCAGGGTGCCTATGGCTACACCTTC
TRBJ2-1 | . | . | TRBV9 | CASSPGPNSHEQFF | TGTGCCAGCAGCCCGGGGCCCAACTCACATGAGCAGTTCTTC
TRBJ2-1 | TRBD2 | . | TRBV4-2 | CASSQEASGAYNEQFF | TGTGCCAGCAGCCAAGAGGCTAGCGGGGCCTACAATGAGCAGTTCTTC
TRBJ1-4 | . | . | TRBV10-3 | CAISDGRGKNEKLFF | TGTGCCATCAGTGATGGGAGGGGGAAGAATGAAAAACTGTTTTTT
TRBJ1-6 | . | . | TRBV7-2 | CASSLQGSGNNSPLHF | TGTGCCAGCAGCTTACAGGGGTCGGGGAATAATTCACCCCTCCACTTT
TRBJ1-3 | . | . | TRBV7-6 | CASSLAPRDGGNTIYF | TGTGCCAGCAGCTTAGCTCCGCGGGACGGCGGAAACACCATATATTTT
TRBJ2-7 | TRBD1 | . | TRBV7-9 | CASSLSQGAHEQYF | TGTGCCAGCAGCTTGTCACAGGGGGCCCACGAGCAGTACTTC
TRBJ2-7 | . | . | TRBV28 | CASSFSSSYEQYF | TGTGCCAGCAGTTTTAGTTCCTCCTACGAGCAGTACTTC
TRBJ2-1 | . | . | TRBV5-6 | CASSSPANNEQFF | TGTGCCAGCAGCTCTCCTGCCAACAATGAGCAGTTCTTC